This T cell receptor beta chain was documented in a study of identifying expanded T cells in peripheral blood. Study-level findings and limits: Clone count variance between approximately 2-week samples rose with total template count. Differentially abundant clones: about 1.2 between replicates, 16.4 at around 14 days, 19 to 20 at four.

Comment on this clone: Antigen unknown.

CDR3 length equals 13 residues. Germline-derived CDR1 and CDR2 are SGHKS and YYEKEE (reference sequence). Trimming took 10 bases from V and 2 from J, leaving 14 bases between them. The repertoire was sequenced with immunoSEQ multiplex PCR; TCRdb's copy has only in-frame clones and lacks some. The sample has 80,000 to 90,000 clones, about nine tenths seen once; the top ten hold around 2.8%. No infections or other immune events were documented during collection. The sample was blood. The chain employs TRBV5-5 and TRBJ2-3, with a tentative D call TRBD1 (5 bases). This TCR came from a person aged 18 to 75 in good health. The CDR3 DNA sequence: TGTGCCTCCCAGGGCAGAACCACAGATACGCAGTATTTT. It codes for CASQGRTTDTQYF. Variable domain in full (rest from reference TRBV5-5 and TRBJ2-3): DAGVTQSPTHLIKTRGQQVTLRCSPISGHKSVSWYQQVLGQGPQFIFQYYEKEERGRGNFPDRFSARQFPNYSSELNVNALLLGDSALYLCASQGRTTDTQYFGPGTRLTVL.